This T cell receptor beta chain was documented in a study of cytomegalovirus exposure and HLA in healthy donors (dated by TCRdb to 2017 to 2019). The study in broad terms: An earlier analysis of several hundred of the donors reported 250 to 350 Gb of sequence data and 117 million unique TCR beta sequences from approximately 180 million T cells. Among 398 genotyped donors of the cohort, an average of 235,054 unique TCR beta nucleotide sequences were sequenced per donor, around a sixth of them non-productive. A later genetic analysis took genome-wide SNP genotypes for about 55% of the roughly 700 donors and used that subset as a discovery cohort. Class I and class II HLA loci were covered by the typing at four-digit resolution. The study profiled the T cell repertoires of 500 to 800 subjects by immunosequencing and related them to cytomegalovirus serostatus. The study aimed to test whether signatures of past pathogen exposure could be identified by cataloging public T cell receptors. Donor age, sex, ethnicity and CMV serostatus were compiled together with the repertoire data. A later analysis re-examined previously published TCR beta repertoires from about 700 donors and added high-resolution HLA genotyping to investigate patterns of TCR occurrence. In the later analysis, no new phenotypic data were used to find candidate immune exposures; instead, reliance was placed on TCR beta sequences and their occurrence across donors. Along with the roughly 670-subject first cohort, a separate validation cohort of roughly 110 different subjects was used. Typing coverage varied by locus: roughly 629-640 donors for A, B, C, DRB1 and DQB1; more than 500 for DQA1; 606 for DPA1; some 470 for DPB1. Among the roughly 370 genotyped donors, about 85% belonged to the genetic ancestry cluster associated with self-reported Caucasian donors. Every discovery cohort repertoire had been produced on one sequencing platform. Because of strong linkage in the cohort, five DR-DQ haplotypes were treated as single units for association and clustering. To decide whether each TCR beta V gene segment behaved as functional or pseudogenic, an earlier analysis of some 570 of the donors relied on high-throughput TCR beta sequencing. The study combined high-throughput TCR immunosequencing, statistical association of individual TCRs with disease status, and machine learning to predict cytomegalovirus infection status. About 330 gigabases of sequencing data and 91 million or so unique TCR sequences made up an early release that covered nearly 650 HLA-typed donors.

Library preparation used the immunoSEQ multiplex PCR assay. For the multiplex PCR, a mixture combining 60 forward primers for TCR Vbeta segments and 13 reverse primers for TCR Jbeta segments was used. The CDR3 region of rearranged TCR beta genes was amplified from genomic DNA with a multiplex PCR assay. On the Illumina HiSeq System, the amplified TCR beta libraries were sequenced as 87-base-pair reads. Concerning the study's data processing: In a later analysis, some 80 million unique TCR beta chains were counted across the roughly 670 repertoires, and roughly 11 million of these chains were shared by at least two donors. Raw reads were error-corrected and collapsed into unique sequences with a nearest-neighbor algorithm that merged closely related sequences to remove PCR and sequencing errors. CDR3 sequences were aligned to IMGT reference sequences to assign V, D and J gene segments. For a sequence to be retained, a match of at least six nucleotides to both a V gene segment and a J gene segment was required. A rearrangement counted as productive if the CDR3 had no stop codons and remained in frame with V and J, and every other rearrangement counted as non-productive. CDR3 was defined by IMGT convention, running from the second conserved V-encoded cysteine to the conserved J-encoded phenylalanine. The earlier analysis of about 590 of the donors excluded sequences that lacked an unambiguous match to a single V gene segment. In an earlier analysis of 450 to 750 of the donors, a V segment was called functional when productive rearrangements were above 56.7%, and segregating when the standard deviation between donors exceeded 5%. A statistical classification framework was built to diagnose cytomegalovirus status from the catalog of TCR beta chain sequences. In a later analysis, TCR nucleotide sequences were compared against IMGT/GENE-DB human TR gene sequences so that V and J genes could be assigned. The TCRdist pipeline was used in a later analysis to assign CDR3 sequences and most-parsimonious VDJ recombination scenarios. In a later analysis, every TCR beta chain was defined by the combination of its CDR3 amino acid sequence and its V-gene family, and reads without a unique V-gene family were dropped. To address suspected cross-contamination and a sequencing artifact, a later analysis removed over 500 highly shared, low-generation-probability nucleotide sequences. A later analysis calculated a clonal expansion index for each public chain from normalized within-repertoire ranks of inferred template counts. Generation probabilities in a later analysis came from a VDJ recombination model fitted to out-of-frame rearrangements, and those results were checked against IGoR. Hypergeometric tests were used in a later analysis to score TCR-TCR, TCR-HLA and TCR-CMV co-occurrence, with a repertoire-size bias correction applied to the TCR pairs. In a later analysis, false discovery rates were estimated by permuting HLA or CMV assignments 20 times. A later analysis grouped co-occurring TCRs with DBSCAN, adding TCRdist sequence similarity when clustering within HLA-allele-positive subsets. Repertoires with fewer than 30,000 or more than 120,000 public chains were left out of co-occurrence clustering, as were four to six repertoires with anomalous nucleotide sharing. Here the immuneACCESS table is served through TCRdb, limited to in-frame sequences with V and J called. Missing clones are a known gap in these copies; in checked studies unresolved V genes cover under half, and the rest lacks a known reason. Clone size and the V and J calls come from that table; the DNA yielded D and trimming. The sample records more than 200,000 clones, approximately 79% of which are singletons. The ten top clones hold under 2% of the sample.

Inclusive of the bounding cysteine and phenylalanine, the CDR3 is 12 residues long. The read is trimmed to its CDR3 DNA, 36 bases read in frame from base 1. CDR1 GTSNPN and CDR2 SVGIG are derived from the germline V gene (reference sequence). V lost 8 bases and J lost 4 bases, and the count of bases not matched to a germline gene is 4. What the study reported, not specific to this receptor: Because some donors lacked HLA typing at each locus, the association tests relied only on the typed subset. When HLA alleles, especially DR and DQ, strongly co-occurred, attributing TCR associations to individual alleles was difficult. In an earlier analysis of about 550 of the donors, most TCR beta V segments were observed in productive rearrangements about 90% or about 30% of the time, broadly matching IMGT annotations. Immune exposure information for the cohort was limited to CMV serostatus. Presence/absence analyses assumed roughly uniform sequencing depth across donors, an assumption that may not hold. A cluster of highly shared sequence variants was judged likely to be a technical artifact of the sequencing pipeline. V-gene and J-gene trimming of TCR beta chains was associated with a missense DCLRE1C variant in a later genetic analysis, and the association was replicated in an independent cohort. Because the 87-base-pair reads could not distinguish some IMGT-functional V segments, including TRBV6-2 and TRBV6-3, those segments were excluded. In both the original and validation cohorts, the classifier was reported to diagnose cytomegalovirus status with high specificity and sensitivity. A further reported finding was that TCR beta sequences accurately predicted the HLA-A and HLA-B alleles for most subjects in the first cohort. The study listed 164 TCR beta chains as associated with cytomegalovirus. A later analysis found that TCR association rates varied across HLA loci, with DRB1 alleles showing the most associated TCRs and HLA-C alleles the fewest. Across donors, most TCR sequences were observed very rarely, whereas some public TCRs were present in many individuals. In vitro tests confirmed that a few of the cytomegalovirus-associated TCR beta chains recognize cytomegalovirus antigens. A later analysis associated about 17,000 TCR beta sequences with specific HLA alleles at a false discovery rate of 0.05. The cohort was sequenced for TCR beta chains only, and without alpha or paired-chain data the features that could be detected were limited. A later analysis found that HLA-associated TCR beta chains were more clonally expanded and had lower generation probabilities than equally common non-associated chains. Linkage disequilibrium might explain the correlated functional status among segregating V segments, but an unknown experimental factor could not be ruled out. According to a later genetic analysis, donors in an Asian-associated ancestry cluster had fewer N-insertions in productive TCRs than the approximately 650-donor mean. It was suggested by the authors that the approach could potentially be generalized to other disease states and immunological phenotypes. According to a later analysis, most CMV-associated TCR beta chains appeared to be HLA-restricted, and the HLA associations seemed to be driven largely by CMV exposure. The earlier analysis of approximately 560 of the donors excluded 15 to 20 rarely observed V segments, including chromosome 9 orphons, because counts were too low. Several of the top co-occurrence clusters appeared to be linked to parvovirus B19, influenza, CMV and Epstein-Barr virus, according to a later analysis.

This clone appeared a single time. Its antigen is not yet known. No much larger clone exists at a distance of one base, and base qualities are not known. In total, over 600 healthy bone marrow donors made up the cohort. Cohort members were all nominally healthy when sampled, although unrecorded immune exposures were likely present. The donor tested CMV seronegative, placing the donor among the approximately 360 seronegative members of the cohort. Each donor provided a peripheral blood sample, and peripheral blood mononuclear cells were used for TCR beta sequencing. The Qiagen DNeasy Blood Extraction Kit was used to extract genomic DNA from the blood cell samples.

The chain is encoded by TRBV30 joined to TRBJ1-1; 10 middle bases align to TRBD1. The TCR was taken from a man aged 18-30 years in good health and CMV-seronegative. The sample consisted of PBMCs. The CDR3 in this case is CARGQGGTEAFF. In nucleotides, the sequence is TGTGCCCGTGGACAGGGGGGCACTGAAGCTTTCTTT.